This T cell receptor beta chain was sequenced for a study of blood T cells in healthy people across ages. In regard to this clonotype: Antigen: not known.

Overall study findings and caveats: Both naive CD4+ cell counts and diversity were greater in long-lived donors than in aged donors. Significant beta diversity loss was already apparent by age about 42, declining roughly linearly. Estimates of total diversity, which came from one million sequenced T cells, were considered to be underestimates.

Together with a sample-barcoded 5' primer, a J-beta primer mix was included in a second PCR lasting roughly 6 to 12 cycles. Each cDNA molecule was tagged by a template-switch adaptor with 12 random nucleotides. TCRdb independently ran MiXCR on the 5' RACE reads; one entry per CDR3 protein. This repertoire shows 1.5 million to 2 million distinct CDR3 sequences, about two fifths found once; its top ten account for around 23%. Germline lookup yields CDR1 SQVTM and CDR2 ANQGSEA. This CDR3 has 13 amino acids. Trimming left V 7 bases short and J 8 bases short, with 20 bases between. This rearrangement joins TRBV29-1 to TRBJ1-2, with a possible D match to TRBD1 (6 bases). Material for sequencing was blood. The receptor's source is a human donor in good health. This CDR3 is CSGGGRERGGYTF. CDR3 bases: TGCAGCGGAGGGGGACGAGAACGCGGGGGCTACACCTTC.